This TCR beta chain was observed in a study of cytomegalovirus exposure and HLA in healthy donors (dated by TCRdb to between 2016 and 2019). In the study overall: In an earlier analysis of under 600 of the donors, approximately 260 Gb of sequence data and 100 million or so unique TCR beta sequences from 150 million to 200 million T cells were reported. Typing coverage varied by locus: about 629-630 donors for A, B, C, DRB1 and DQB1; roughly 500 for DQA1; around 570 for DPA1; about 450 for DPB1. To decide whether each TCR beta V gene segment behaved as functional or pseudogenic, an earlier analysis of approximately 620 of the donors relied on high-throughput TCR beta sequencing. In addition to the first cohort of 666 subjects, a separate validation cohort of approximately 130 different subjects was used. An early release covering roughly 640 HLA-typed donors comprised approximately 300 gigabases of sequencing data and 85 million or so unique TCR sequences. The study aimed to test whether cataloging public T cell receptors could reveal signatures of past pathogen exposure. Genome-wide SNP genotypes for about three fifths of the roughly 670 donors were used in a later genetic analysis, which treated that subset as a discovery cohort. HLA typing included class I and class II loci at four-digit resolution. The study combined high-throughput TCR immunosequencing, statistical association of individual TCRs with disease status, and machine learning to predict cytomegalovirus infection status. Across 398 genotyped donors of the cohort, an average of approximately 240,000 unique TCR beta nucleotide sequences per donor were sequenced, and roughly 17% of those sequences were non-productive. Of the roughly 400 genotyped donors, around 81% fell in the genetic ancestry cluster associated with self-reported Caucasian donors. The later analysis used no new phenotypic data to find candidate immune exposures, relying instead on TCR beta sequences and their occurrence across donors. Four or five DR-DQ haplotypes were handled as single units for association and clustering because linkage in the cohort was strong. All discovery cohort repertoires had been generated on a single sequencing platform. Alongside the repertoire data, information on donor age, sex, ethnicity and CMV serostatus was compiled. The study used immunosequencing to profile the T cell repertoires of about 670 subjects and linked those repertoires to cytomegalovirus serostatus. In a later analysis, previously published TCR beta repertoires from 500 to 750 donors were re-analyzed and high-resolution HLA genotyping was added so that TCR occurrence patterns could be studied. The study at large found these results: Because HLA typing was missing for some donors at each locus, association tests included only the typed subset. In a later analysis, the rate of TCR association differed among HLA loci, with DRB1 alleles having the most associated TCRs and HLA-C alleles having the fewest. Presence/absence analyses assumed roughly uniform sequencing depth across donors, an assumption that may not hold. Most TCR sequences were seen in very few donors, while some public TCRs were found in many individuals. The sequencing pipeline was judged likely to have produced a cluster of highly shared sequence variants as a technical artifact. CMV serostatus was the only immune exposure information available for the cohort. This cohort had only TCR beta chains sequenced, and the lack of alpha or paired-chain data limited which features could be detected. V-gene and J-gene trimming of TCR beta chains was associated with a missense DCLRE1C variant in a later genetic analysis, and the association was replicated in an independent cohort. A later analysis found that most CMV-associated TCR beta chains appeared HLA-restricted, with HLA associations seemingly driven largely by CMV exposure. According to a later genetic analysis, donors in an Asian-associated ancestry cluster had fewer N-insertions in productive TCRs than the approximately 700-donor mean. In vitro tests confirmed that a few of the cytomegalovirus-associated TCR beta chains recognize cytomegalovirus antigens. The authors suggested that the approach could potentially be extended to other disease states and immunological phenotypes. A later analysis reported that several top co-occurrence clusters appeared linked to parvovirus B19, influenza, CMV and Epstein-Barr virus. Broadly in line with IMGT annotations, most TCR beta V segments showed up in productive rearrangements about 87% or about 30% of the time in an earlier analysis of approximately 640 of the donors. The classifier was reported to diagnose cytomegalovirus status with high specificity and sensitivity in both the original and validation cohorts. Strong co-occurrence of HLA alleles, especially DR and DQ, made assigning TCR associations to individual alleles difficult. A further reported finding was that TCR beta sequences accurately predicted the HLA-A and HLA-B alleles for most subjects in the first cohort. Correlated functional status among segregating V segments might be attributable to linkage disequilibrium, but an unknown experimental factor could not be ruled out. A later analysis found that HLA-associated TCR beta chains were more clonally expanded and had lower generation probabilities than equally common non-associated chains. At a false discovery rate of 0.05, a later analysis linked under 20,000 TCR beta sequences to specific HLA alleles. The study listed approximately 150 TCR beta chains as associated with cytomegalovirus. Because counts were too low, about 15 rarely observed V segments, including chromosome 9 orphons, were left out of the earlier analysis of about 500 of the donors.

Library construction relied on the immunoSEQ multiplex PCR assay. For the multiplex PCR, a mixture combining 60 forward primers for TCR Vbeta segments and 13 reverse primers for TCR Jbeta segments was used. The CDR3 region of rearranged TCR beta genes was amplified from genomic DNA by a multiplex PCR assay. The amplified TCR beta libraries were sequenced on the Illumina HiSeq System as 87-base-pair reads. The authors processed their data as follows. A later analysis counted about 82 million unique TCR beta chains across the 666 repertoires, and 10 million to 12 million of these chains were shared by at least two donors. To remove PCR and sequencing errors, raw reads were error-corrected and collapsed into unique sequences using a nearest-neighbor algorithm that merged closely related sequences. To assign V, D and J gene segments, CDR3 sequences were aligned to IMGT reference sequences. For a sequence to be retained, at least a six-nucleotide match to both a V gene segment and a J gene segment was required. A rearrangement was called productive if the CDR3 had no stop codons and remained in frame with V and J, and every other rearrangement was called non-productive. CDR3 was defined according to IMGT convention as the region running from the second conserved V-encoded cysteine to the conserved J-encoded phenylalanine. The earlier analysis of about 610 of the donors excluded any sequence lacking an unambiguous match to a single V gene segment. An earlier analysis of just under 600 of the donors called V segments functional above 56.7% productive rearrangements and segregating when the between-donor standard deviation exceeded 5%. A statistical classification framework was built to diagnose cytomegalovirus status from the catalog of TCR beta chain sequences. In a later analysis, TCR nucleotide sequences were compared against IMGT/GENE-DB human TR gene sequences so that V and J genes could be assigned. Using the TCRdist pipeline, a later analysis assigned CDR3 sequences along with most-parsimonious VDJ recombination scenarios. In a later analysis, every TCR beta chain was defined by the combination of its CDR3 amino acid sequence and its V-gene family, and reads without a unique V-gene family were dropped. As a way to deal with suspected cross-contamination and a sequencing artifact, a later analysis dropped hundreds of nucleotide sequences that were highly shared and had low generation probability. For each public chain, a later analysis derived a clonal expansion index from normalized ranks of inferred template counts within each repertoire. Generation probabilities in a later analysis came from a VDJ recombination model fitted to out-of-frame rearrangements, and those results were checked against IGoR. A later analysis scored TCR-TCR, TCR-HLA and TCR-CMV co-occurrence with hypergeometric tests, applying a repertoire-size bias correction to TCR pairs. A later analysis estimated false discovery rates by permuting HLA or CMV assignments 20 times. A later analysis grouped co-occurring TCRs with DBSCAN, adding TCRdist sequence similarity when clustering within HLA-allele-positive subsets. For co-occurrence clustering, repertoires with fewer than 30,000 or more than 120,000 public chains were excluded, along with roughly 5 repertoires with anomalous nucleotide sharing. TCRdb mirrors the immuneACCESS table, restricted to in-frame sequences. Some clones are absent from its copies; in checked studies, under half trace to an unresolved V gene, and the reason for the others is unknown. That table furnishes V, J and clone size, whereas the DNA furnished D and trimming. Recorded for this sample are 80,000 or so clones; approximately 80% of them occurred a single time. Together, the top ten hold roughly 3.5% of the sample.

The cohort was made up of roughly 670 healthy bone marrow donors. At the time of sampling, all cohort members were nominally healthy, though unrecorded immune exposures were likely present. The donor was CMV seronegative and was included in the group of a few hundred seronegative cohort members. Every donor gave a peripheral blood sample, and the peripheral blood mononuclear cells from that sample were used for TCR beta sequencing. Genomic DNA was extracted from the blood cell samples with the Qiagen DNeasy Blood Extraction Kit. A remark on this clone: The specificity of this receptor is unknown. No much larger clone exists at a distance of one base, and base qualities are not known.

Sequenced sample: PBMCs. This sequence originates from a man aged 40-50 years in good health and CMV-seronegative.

The DNA sequence follows: TGTGCCAGCAGCCAAATCCAGGAACAAGAGACCCAGTACTTC. This sequence encodes CASSQIQEQETQYF. The chain couples TRBV4-2 to TRBJ2-5, with the D gene uncertain. Sequences LGHNA (CDR1) and YNFKEQ (CDR2) are obtained from the germline V gene. The CDR3 holds 14 amino acids from the cysteine to the phenylalanine. The CDR3 DNA has 42 bases and is translated from base 1. Trimming takes 2 bases from V and 2 bases from J, and the germline ends sit 9 bases apart.